Shown below are 13 T cell receptor beta chains from a single sample sequenced in a study of spatial heterogeneity in lung cancer (dated by TCRdb to between 2018 and 2020). What the authors observed across the whole study: The tumor nonsynonymous mutation count correlated with the number of expanded alpha and beta TCRs within the tumor.

Their antigens are not known. Library generation was performed with 5' RACE. The run used a NextSeq 500. TCRdb took the public reads, trimmed them with fastp at Q25, ran MiXCR for clone calling and kept in-frame beta chains. Here each entry gathers all rows of one CDR3 protein and keeps the most common genes and DNA. The sample profile shows 9,500 or so distinct CDR3 sequences; approximately 15% of them were found once. Of the sample, more than 13% is held by the ten largest clones. The label giving this sample's time point can be read as: sample taken at primary tumor resection. Source: lung tumor tissue, taken at surgery. Receptor source: a male donor with early-stage non-small cell lung cancer.

There are many counts of this clonotype. Found in a library prepared for alpha chains, this beta chain is an off-target read, and its abundance has little meaning. The chain couples TRBV5-1 to TRBJ2-5; D perhaps matches TRBD2 (6 bases). Trimming pared 3 bases from V and 5 bases from J, leaving 17 bases between. The length of the CDR3 is 15 residues. CDR1 SGHRS and CDR2 YFSETQ come from the germline V gene. CDR3 DNA sequence: TGCGCCAGCAGCTCCCTCGGGAGTGATGATGAGACCCAGTACTTC. This codes for CASSSLGSDDETQYF.

At least ten counts were recorded for this clonotype. For a library built for alpha chains, this beta chain is a stray read; little rests on its size. The chain joins TRBV20-1 to TRBJ2-1, with D perhaps matching TRBD2 (5 bases). V was trimmed by 2 bases and J by 8 bases, leaving 10 bases between them. Per germline, CDR1 DFQATT and CDR2 SNEGSKA (reference sequence). This CDR3 contains 12 residues. The CDR3 loop reads CSARRSSYEQFF. In DNA, the CDR3 is TGCAGTGCTAGACGGTCTAGCTATGAGCAGTTCTTC.

This clonotype was seen ten or more times. Little can be read into the size of this beta chain, an off-target read in a library designed for alpha chains. The rearrangement joins TRBV20-1 to TRBJ2-5; 9 bases are shared with TRBD2. There are 14 residues in the CDR3. The J segment lost 1 base and the V segment lost 7 bases, leaving 7 bases of the junction unmatched. Per the germline V gene, CDR1 is DFQATT and CDR2 is SNEGSKA (reference sequence). DNA of the CDR3: TGCAGTGTAGCCCGTAGCGGGAGCCAAGAGACCCAGTACTTC. As protein: CSVARSGSQETQYF.

This clonotype came up many times. Because the library targeted alpha chains, this beta chain is an off-target read whose size means little. V gene TRBV4-2 combines with J gene TRBJ2-6; no definite D call. The length of the CDR3 is 17 residues. Germline V gives CDR1 LGHNA, CDR2 YNFKEQ. The ends were cut back, 6 bases at V and 0 bases at J, with 15 bases in the middle. The CDR3 sequence is CASSPTTVNSGANVLTF. CDR3 nucleotides: TGTGCCAGCAGTCCTACAACAGTGAACTCTGGGGCCAACGTCCTGACTTTC.

This clonotype showed up many times. As an off-target read in a library built for alpha chains, this beta chain has a frequency of little significance. V gene TRBV5-1 combines with J gene TRBJ2-4; the D is unclear. Germline CDR1 reads SGHRS; CDR2 reads YFSETQ. The CDR3 runs to 15 residues. The V gene lost 0 bases and the J gene lost 5 bases, with 12 bases spanning the gap. The CDR3 here is CASSLVTAPQNIQYF. The CDR3 DNA reads TGCGCCAGCAGCTTGGTGACCGCCCCCCAAAACATTCAGTACTTC. Supplemented by reference TRBV5-1 and TRBJ2-4, the full variable domain reads KAGVTQTPRYLIKTRGQQVTLSCSPISGHRSVSWYQQTPGQGLQFLFEYFSETQRNKGNFPGRFSGRQFSNSRSEMNVSTLELGDSALYLCASSLVTAPQNIQYFGAGTRLSVL.

This clonotype appeared many times. Within a library made for alpha chains, this beta chain is off target, and its count is uninformative. The rearrangement uses TRBV19 and TRBJ2-7; TRBD2 agrees at 8 bases. This CDR3 has 16 residues. V shed 3 bases, J shed 6 bases, and the junction held 13 bases outside the gene matches. Germline assignment: CDR1 LNHDA and CDR2 SQIVND (reference sequence). The CDR3 nucleotides are TGTGCCAGTAGTATGGTCCCCAACGGGGGGGTTGGCGAGCAGTACTTC. Its translation: CASSMVPNGGVGEQYF. The complete variable domain, with remaining parts taken from reference TRBV19 and TRBJ2-7, reads DGGITQSPKYLFRKEGQNVTLSCEQNLNHDAMYWYRQDPGQGLRLIYYSQIVNDFQKGDIAEGYSVSREKKESFPLTVTSAQKNPTAFYLCASSMVPNGGVGEQYFGPGTRLTVT.

This clonotype was detected ten times or more. This beta chain turned up in a library designed for alpha chains; as an off-target read, its abundance says little. V and J are TRBV28 and TRBJ1-2; 8 bases match TRBD1. This CDR3 region has 15 residues. CDR1 and CDR2 (germline): MDHEN, SYDVKM. With V trimmed by 4 bases and J by 3 bases, 7 bases remained unmatched. The CDR3: CASSSGQGGHYGYTF. CDR3 in DNA: TGTGCCAGCAGTTCTGGACAGGGAGGACACTATGGCTACACCTTC.

This clonotype rates as medium-sized. The library was prepared for alpha chains; this beta chain is a stray read, so its frequency means little. This chain uses TRBV11-2 with TRBJ2-1; 7 nucleotides align to TRBD1. This CDR3 has 14 residues. V gave up 3 bases and J gave up 8 bases; unmatched junction bases: 7. CDR1 SGHAT and CDR2 FQNNGV come from the germline V gene. CDR3 sequence: CASSLGQFSDEQFF. The CDR3 coding sequence is TGTGCCAGCAGCTTGGGACAGTTTTCGGATGAGCAGTTCTTC.

This clonotype showed up just once. This beta chain is a stray read from a library made for alpha chains; its abundance is not meaningful. CDR3 in amino acids: CASSYTRDQPQHF. The CDR3 coding sequence is TGTGCCAGCAGTTACACCAGAGATCAGCCCCAGCATTTT. This sequence joins TRBV6-5 and TRBJ1-5; D remains unclear. CDR1 and CDR2 from the germline V gene are MNHEY and SVGAGI. CDR3 length equals 13 residues. V lost 2 bases and J lost 5, with 7 bases in between.

At least ten counts were recorded for this clonotype. This beta chain turned up in a library designed for alpha chains; as an off-target read, its abundance says little. This CDR3 reads CSARDGEETGELFF. In nucleotides, the CDR3 is TGCAGTGCTAGAGATGGAGAAGAAACCGGGGAGCTGTTTTTT. The chain has TRBV20-1 and TRBJ2-2; D not certain. V was trimmed by 0 bases and J by 5 bases, leaving 10 bases between them. CDR3 length: 14 residues. Germline V lookup: CDR1 DFQATT, CDR2 SNEGSKA (reference sequence).

Turning to this clonotype: A library prepared for alpha chains yielded this beta chain as an off-target read; its size is of little meaning. This chain connects TRBV28 to TRBJ2-7; possible D gene TRBD2, 6 bases. This CDR3 spans 12 amino acids. Between the trimmed V and J ends, which lost 6 bases and 2 bases, there was a span of 8 bases. The germline CDR1 and CDR2 sequences are MDHEN and SYDVKM. CDR3 sequence: CASSWGAYEQYF. The DNA of the CDR3 is TGTGCCAGCAGCTGGGGGGCCTACGAGCAGTACTTC.

This clonotype was seen repeatedly, ten times or more. This beta chain came through as a stray read in a library set up for alpha chains, and its size says little. CDR3 DNA sequence: TGTGCCACCAGTGGAAGGGGAAGCACAGATACGCAGTATTTT. It translates to CATSGRGSTDTQYF. This sequence joins TRBV24-1 and TRBJ2-3; tentatively, D is TRBD1 (5 bases). The germline V and J ends were trimmed by 5 bases and 0 bases, with 8 bases remaining between them. Germline V gives CDR1 KGHDR, CDR2 SFDVKD. The CDR3 length is 14 residues.

Concerning this clonotype: Given the absence of the conserved phenylalanine or tryptophan at the CDR3 end, a read error is likely. The DNA is left out, because the CDR3 cannot be placed on it with certainty; the CDR3 is given as TCRdb lists it. This beta chain is a stray sequence in a library constructed for alpha chains; its clone size is not meaningful. This chain joins TRBV21-1 and TRBJ2-1; TRBD2 is taken as the D call from the table, unchecked against the DNA. TRBV21-1 is a listed pseudogene. The CDR3 has 18 residues if both end residues are counted. The CDR3 sequence: CASSKDASGSIVTSRQFY.